The 22 T cell receptor beta chains reported below all come from one sample, sequenced in a study of CD8 T cells in ankylosing spondylitis. Antigens for these TCRs are unknown. Study results and caveats: Ankylosing spondylitis blood seemed to carry a telltale TCR beta motif made of eight or nine highly homologous variants.

One entry per CDR3 protein, called by TCRdb with MiXCR from the 5' RACE reads. The sample records a few hundred thousand distinct CDR3 sequences, approximately 8.2% being singletons. Sequenced material: blood, either unsorted or a sorted T cell fraction (not recorded which). These receptors came from a male donor with ankylosing spondylitis.

This chain links TRBV7-8 with TRBJ2-1; 8 nucleotides match TRBD2. V shed 5 bases, J shed 12 bases, and the junction held 9 bases outside the gene matches. The CDR3 has 13 amino acids. CDR1 is SGHVS and CDR2 is FQNEAQ in the germline V gene. CDR3 nucleotide sequence: TGTGCCAGCAGCCGGGGGGGGGATAGGGTGCAGTTCTTC. Translation: CASSRGGDRVQFF.

The chain employs TRBV30 and TRBJ2-1; D is unclear. Trimming cost V 3 bases and J 6 bases, with 12 bases left between them. CDR1 is GTSNPN, CDR2 SVGIG, per germline (reference sequence). CDR3 length: 13 amino acids. The DNA of the CDR3 is TGTGCCTGGAGCGTTGGGCAGCTCAATGAGCAGTTCTTC. Protein product: CAWSVGQLNEQFF.

This chain links TRBV9 with TRBJ2-3; 11 nucleotides match TRBD2. Germline CDR1 reads SGDLS; CDR2 reads YYNGEE. The CDR3 consists of 14 residues. Trimming took 4 bases from V and 8 from J; bases not matched to a gene: 6. This CDR3 is CASSTGTSGRTQYF. In DNA, the CDR3 is TGTGCCAGCAGCACGGGGACTAGCGGTCGTACGCAGTATTTT.

This clonotype has at least ten counts. V and J are TRBV12-3 or TRBV12-4 and TRBJ2-4; the D gene could be TRBD1 or TRBD2 (5 bases each). The CDR3 runs to 17 residues. V dropped 3 bases and J dropped 5 bases, with 20 bases sitting between them. The CDR3 nucleotides are TGTGCCAGCAGTTTCCACCTTGGTGTCGGGACCGAAAACATTCAGTACTTC. Protein product: CASSFHLGVGTENIQYF.

Many counts were recorded for this clonotype. V is TRBV20-1 and J is TRBJ2-1; 9 bases map to TRBD2. The CDR3 runs to 16 residues. V gave up 6 bases and J gave up 9 bases; unmatched junction bases: 18. Germline CDR1 is DFQATT and CDR2 is SNEGSKA (reference sequence). In nucleotides, the CDR3 is TGCAGTGCGCCCCGGGTGGCGAGCGGGAGGACTAGTGAGCAGTTCTTC. Translated: CSAPRVASGRTSEQFF.

The rearrangement joins TRBV6-2 or TRBV6-3 to TRBJ2-1, with 7 bases identical to TRBD1. The CDR3 runs to 15 residues. The V and J ends lost 5 bases and 4 bases, in that order; junction bases with no gene match: 8. Germline loops: CDR1 MNHEY, CDR2 SVGEGT. CDR3 amino acids: CASSASGGGYNEQFF. The CDR3 DNA follows: TGTGCCAGCAGTGCCTCAGGGGGTGGTTACAATGAGCAGTTCTTC.

This clonotype was observed at least ten times. The J gene is TRBJ1-2, the V gene TRBV28; 9 nucleotides match TRBD1. The CDR3 has 13 residues. J was trimmed by 8 bases and V by 9 bases; bases with no gene match: 10. Looked up from germline, CDR1 is MDHEN and CDR2 is SYDVKM. CDR3 nucleotide sequence: TGTGCCAGTCTGCGGGGGGGGACAGGGGGCTACACCTTC. It codes for CASLRGGTGGYTF.

The V gene is TRBV4-1, the J gene TRBJ1-2; the D gene is possibly TRBD1 (5 bases). CDR1 MGHRA and CDR2 YSYEKL come from the germline V gene. V was cut by 2 bases and J by 5 bases, with 15 bases left in between. The CDR3 totals 15 residues. The CDR3 loop reads CASSQTTGRVYGYTF. CDR3 DNA: TGCGCCAGCAGCCAAACCACGGGGCGGGTATATGGCTACACCTTC.

The table lists this clonotype with a few counts. This CDR3 is CATSRDVRISNQPQHF. CDR3 in DNA: TGTGCCACCAGCAGAGACGTCAGGATTAGCAATCAGCCCCAGCATTTT. The V call is TRBV15, the J call TRBJ1-5; D remains ambiguous. CDR1 is LNHNV, CDR2 YYDKDF, per germline (reference sequence). V lost 0 bases to trimming and J lost 0 bases, with 9 bases between them. The CDR3 totals 16 residues.

This clonotype was seen a few times. V usage is TRBV5-1 and J usage is TRBJ2-1; D uncertain. Germline CDR1 is SGHRS and CDR2 is YFSETQ. Trimming took off 2 bases at V and 8 bases at J, with 5 bases between the two ends. The CDR3 covers 11 residues. For the CDR3, the DNA is TGCGCCAGCAGCTTCCGGGATGAGCAGTTCTTC. Encoded protein: CASSFRDEQFF.

The V call is TRBV6-2 or TRBV6-3, the J call TRBJ1-1, with 8 bases that match TRBD1. Per germline, CDR1 MNHEY and CDR2 SVGEGT. The J segment lost 0 bases and the V segment lost 8 bases, leaving 5 bases of the junction unmatched. The CDR3 has 14 residues. The CDR3 DNA follows: TGTGCCAGCGGACAGGGATTGGTGAACACTGAAGCTTTCTTT. It translates to CASGQGLVNTEAFF.

This clonotype was seen ten or more times. This chain joins TRBV18 and TRBJ1-3; D unresolved. V lost 3 bases and J 0 bases, leaving 12 bases between the germline ends. Germline assignment: CDR1 KGHSH and CDR2 LQKENI. The CDR3 spans 16 residues. The CDR3 DNA follows: TGTGCCAGCTCACCCACCAACACTTACTCTGGAAACACCATATATTTT. Translated: CASSPTNTYSGNTIYF.

The rearrangement uses TRBV19 and TRBJ1-2, with a possible D match to TRBD1 (6 bases). The V gene lost 5 bases and the J gene lost 2 bases, with 15 bases spanning the gap. The CDR3 spans 15 residues. CDR1 is LNHDA and CDR2 is SQIVND in the germline V gene (reference sequence). In nucleotides, the CDR3 is TGTGCCAGTAGTCTCCCGAGAGGGGGAAACTATGGCTACACCTTC. Its protein product is CASSLPRGGNYGYTF.

V usage is TRBV14 and J usage is TRBJ2-7; no clear D gene. The CDR3 has 14 amino acids. In germline, CDR1 is SGHDN, CDR2 FVKESK. V gave up 4 bases and J gave up 7 bases, with 17 bases separating them. CDR3 nucleotide sequence: TGTGCCAGCAGCCCCACTCGGGTGGGAATGGAGCAGTACTTC. Protein product: CASSPTRVGMEQYF.

The chain joins TRBV29-1 to TRBJ2-3, with unresolved D. V was cut by 5 bases and J by 3 bases, with 12 bases left in between. Germline V gives CDR1 SQVTM, CDR2 ANQGSEA. CDR3 size: 13 residues. In DNA form, the CDR3 reads TGCAGCGTTTCCGTGCCTGGGACAGATACGCAGTATTTT. Protein sequence: CSVSVPGTDTQYF.

The chain has TRBV5-1 and TRBJ2-5, with D possibly TRBD2 on 5 matching bases. Trimming cost V 1 base and J 2 bases, with 21 bases left between them. Germline CDR1 reads SGHRS; CDR2 reads YFSETQ. The CDR3 has 18 residues. The CDR3 region has the DNA TGCGCCAGCAGCTTGAGGTACGGGCCACGGAGAGGGCAAGAGACCCAGTACTTC. Translated: CASSLRYGPRRGQETQYF.

This clonotype was observed a few times. The chain joins TRBV10-3 to TRBJ2-7, with a weak D call TRBD2 (5 bases). This CDR3 has 15 amino acids. Germline V gene data show CDR1 as ENHRY and CDR2 as SYGVKD. Trimming took off 0 bases at V and 0 bases at J, with 9 bases between the two ends. CDR3 DNA: TGTGCCATCAGTGAGTCGCCGGGGATCTCCTACGAGCAGTACTTC. Its translation is CAISESPGISYEQYF.

This clonotype was counted only a few times. This chain links TRBV20-1 with TRBJ2-5; 14 positions agree with TRBD2. The ends lost 1 base at V and 4 bases at J; junction bases unmatched: 8. Germline values: CDR1 DFQATT, CDR2 SNEGSKA (reference sequence). This CDR3 comprises 17 residues. The CDR3 is CSARVWTSGRPTETQYF. DNA of the CDR3: TGCAGTGCTAGAGTTTGGACTAGCGGGAGGCCAACAGAGACCCAGTACTTC.

This clonotype appeared a few times. V is TRBV12-3 or TRBV12-4 and J is TRBJ1-1; 7 nucleotides agree with TRBD1. V gave up 3 bases and J gave up 0 bases; unmatched junction bases: 1. This CDR3 is 14 amino acids long. CDR3 sequence: CASSFGQVNTEAFF. In DNA, the CDR3 is TGTGCCAGCAGTTTTGGACAGGTGAACACTGAAGCTTTCTTT.

This clonotype occurred many times. The chain couples TRBV7-9 to TRBJ2-2; D gene unclear. The CDR3 contains 10 residues. Germline CDR1 is SEHNR and CDR2 is FQNEAQ (reference sequence). V shed 2 bases and J shed 11 bases, with 3 bases lying between them. CDR3 protein: CASSLTELFF. DNA for the CDR3: TGTGCCAGCAGCTTAACAGAGCTGTTTTTT.

This clonotype was observed many times. CDR3 sequence (DNA): TGCGCCAGCAGCTTGCAGGGTAGCACCGGGGAGCTGTTTTTT. It specifies CASSLQGSTGELFF. The rearrangement joins TRBV5-1 to TRBJ2-2, with D possibly being TRBD1 (5 bases). Germline V CDR1 and CDR2: SGHRS, YFSETQ. Trimming pared 1 base from V and 4 bases from J, leaving 8 bases between. CDR3 length: 14 residues.

This clonotype was counted a few times. V and J are TRBV9 and TRBJ2-2, with TRBD2 matching over 7 bases. Trimming removed 0 bases from V and 6 bases from J; junction bases left unmatched: 20. The CDR3 has 20 residues. In germline, CDR1 is SGDLS, CDR2 YYNGEE. The CDR3 loop is CASSVVPHRKGLRGAGELFF. CDR3 bases: TGTGCCAGCAGCGTAGTCCCTCATCGGAAGGGGCTACGGGGGGCCGGGGAGCTGTTTTTT.